This passage covers 22 T cell receptor beta chains from one sample sequenced in a study of T cells in Graves' hyperthyroidism and ophthalmopathy. Template material for amplifying TCR beta CDR3 regions consisted of RNA transcripts. The HTBI primer set was used in a first-round RT-PCR of the TCR CDR3. Each CDR3 protein is one row after TCRdb ran MiXCR on the multiplex PCR reads. The sample includes approximately 620,000 distinct CDR3 sequences, about a sixth of them seen just once. Source material: blood. The receptors come from a woman aged 40 to 50 with Graves' ophthalmopathy.

The chain recombines TRBV29-1 with TRBJ1-1; 8 bases agree with TRBD1. Germline-derived CDR1 and CDR2 are SQVTM and ANQGSEA. CDR3 length: 13 residues. V lost 3 bases and J lost 4; bases outside the gene matches: 4. In DNA, the CDR3 is TGCAGCGTTGACAGGGGGCGGGGCACTGAAGCTTTCTTT. It specifies CSVDRGRGTEAFF.

This clonotype was seen at least ten times. J is TRBJ2-1 and V is TRBV7-8; TRBD2 is a possible D gene (6 bases). V gave up 5 bases and J gave up 0 bases, with 14 bases separating them. Germline CDR1 reads SGHVS; CDR2 reads FQNEAQ. The CDR3 covers 16 residues. In nucleotides, the CDR3 is TGTGCCAGCAGCCAACCTTGGCGGGACTCCTACAATGAGCAGTTCTTC. Its translation: CASSQPWRDSYNEQFF.

This clonotype was observed at least ten times. The chain recombines TRBV9 with TRBJ2-3, with TRBD2 as a possible D gene (6 bases). Germline assignment: CDR1 SGDLS and CDR2 YYNGEE. CDR3 size: 15 residues. V was clipped by 0 bases and J by 0 bases, with 8 bases between them. The CDR3 DNA follows: TGTGCCAGCAGCGTAGACGGGACTAGCACAGATACGCAGTATTTT. Translation: CASSVDGTSTDTQYF.

This clonotype has only a few counts. CDR3 loop: CASSFPGTSSETQYF. The CDR3 nucleotides read TGCGCCAGCAGCTTCCCAGGGACTAGCTCGGAGACCCAGTACTTC. The rearrangement joins TRBV5-1 to TRBJ2-5, with 9 positions matching TRBD2. Germline V CDR1 and CDR2: SGHRS, YFSETQ. This CDR3 spans 15 amino acids. J gave up 5 bases and V 2 bases, and 7 bases lay outside the gene matches.

This clonotype appeared many times. The chain is built from TRBV28 and TRBJ1-1, with 7 positions matching TRBD1. Germline CDR1 and CDR2: MDHEN and SYDVKM. This CDR3 is 16 amino acids long. Trimming cost V 5 bases and J 1 base; bases outside gene matches: 10. CDR3 DNA sequence: TGTGCCAGCAGTCCTACCTCCGGGACAGCGAACACTGAAGCTTTCTTT. As protein: CASSPTSGTANTEAFF.

This clonotype was seen a handful of times. The V and J genes are TRBV12-3 or TRBV12-4 and TRBJ2-7; 8 bases are a match to TRBD1. CDR3 length: 14 residues. The ends lost 5 bases at V and 5 bases at J; junction bases unmatched: 8. The CDR3 region is CASSRDRQGNEQYF. As DNA, the CDR3 is TGTGCCAGCAGTAGGGACAGGCAGGGGAACGAGCAGTACTTC.

This clonotype was counted between two and nine times. The chain is built from TRBV5-6 and TRBJ2-5; 9 nucleotides line up with TRBD2. CDR1 and CDR2 (germline): SGHDT, YYEEEE. CDR3 length equals 16 residues. Trimming took 0 bases from V and 9 from J; bases not matched to a gene: 12. The CDR3 spells CASSLGPAGGQVAQYF. The CDR3 region has the DNA TGTGCCAGCAGCTTGGGGCCAGCGGGGGGCCAAGTAGCCCAGTACTTC.

This chain joins TRBV5-6 and TRBJ1-2; D is perhaps TRBD1 (5 bases). The CDR3 loop spans 17 amino acids. The ends were cut back, 3 bases at V and 3 bases at J, with 21 bases in the middle. The germline CDR1 and CDR2 sequences are SGHDT and YYEEEE. DNA for the CDR3: TGTGCCAGCAGCTCGCCAGGGTCTCGGGTGGCAGACTATGGCTACACCTTC. Amino acid sequence: CASSSPGSRVADYGYTF.

This clonotype was recorded many times. The chain couples TRBV7-2 to TRBJ2-1; no reliable D call. Trimming pared 5 bases from V and 0 bases from J, leaving 11 bases between. The germline V gene has CDR1 SGHTA and CDR2 FQGNSA. The CDR3 totals 15 residues. The CDR3 region has the DNA TGTGCCAGCAGCCGGACGGCGAACTCCTACAATGAGCAGTTCTTC. Amino acids: CASSRTANSYNEQFF.

The genes are TRBV5-1 and TRBJ1-2; TRBD1 aligns across 7 bases. After removal of 4 bases from V and 6 bases from J, the junction contained 6 bases not matched to a gene. The length of the CDR3 is 13 residues. Germline V gene lookup returns CDR1 SGHRS and CDR2 YFSETQ. CDR3 loop: CASSQGGIHGYTF. The DNA for the CDR3 is TGCGCCAGCAGCCAGGGGGGGATACATGGCTACACCTTC.

The genes are TRBV6-1 and TRBJ1-6; 7 bases match TRBD1. Germline trimming cut 6 bases from V and 2 bases from J; bases unmatched to any gene: 4. Germline assignment: CDR1 MNHNS and CDR2 SASEGT. CDR3 length: 15 amino acids. CDR3 nucleotides: TGTGCCAGCAGGGTGACAGGGACCTATAATTCACCCCTCCACTTT. Encoded protein: CASRVTGTYNSPLHF.

The chain links TRBV24-1 to TRBJ2-2, with D possibly being TRBD1 or TRBD2 (5 bases each). Trimming left V 2 bases short and J 4 bases short, with 13 bases between. Per the germline V gene, CDR1 is KGHDR and CDR2 is SFDVKD. The CDR3 has 16 amino acids. The CDR3 DNA reads as TGTGCCACCAGTGATTATAGGGGCGCGGGCACCGGGGAGCTGTTTTTT. Translation gives CATSDYRGAGTGELFF.

The chain recombines TRBV7-9 with TRBJ2-7; the D gene is possibly TRBD2 (6 bases). Germline values: CDR1 SEHNR, CDR2 FQNEAQ (reference sequence). The CDR3 extends over 15 amino acids. Trimming shortened V by 2 bases and J by 3 bases, and 14 bases separated the two germline ends. CDR3 nucleotides: TGTGCCAGCAGCTTATCGGGGGTTTCCCTCTACGAGCAGTACTTC. It translates to CASSLSGVSLYEQYF.

This clonotype was picked up many times. The chain carries TRBV7-9 and TRBJ1-1; D gene unclear. Trimming took 6 bases from V and 0 from J, leaving 11 bases between them. The germline gives CDR1 SEHNR, CDR2 FQNEAQ (reference sequence). The CDR3 is 14 amino acids. This CDR3 reads CASRQISVNTEAFF. CDR3 coding DNA: TGTGCCAGCAGACAGATCTCGGTGAACACTGAAGCTTTCTTT.

This CDR3 reads CASSIEFGGDSPLHF. The CDR3, as DNA: TGTGCCAGCAGCATAGAGTTTGGGGGTGATTCACCCCTCCACTTT. The chain joins TRBV28 to TRBJ1-6, with a tentative D call TRBD1 (5 bases). The CDR3 consists of 15 residues. The germline V gene encodes CDR1 MDHEN and CDR2 SYDVKM. Trimming took off 6 bases at V and 8 bases at J, with 17 bases between the two ends. The entire variable domain, with the rest obtained from reference TRBV28 and TRBJ1-6, is as follows: DVKVTQSSRYLVKRTGEKVFLECVQDMDHENMFWYRQDPGLGLRLIYFSYDVKMKEKGDIPEGYSVSREKKERFSLILESASTNQTSMYLCASSIEFGGDSPLHFGNGTRLTVT.

Points on this clonotype: Mismatch with germline at one junction end may stem from a read error. This chain joins TRBV20-1 and TRBJ2-5, with 10 bases matching TRBD2. This CDR3 has 16 amino acids. Germline V gene sequence: CDR1 DFQATT, CDR2 SNEGSKA (reference sequence). The CDR3 is CSARISSGRSWETRYF. CDR3 coding DNA: TGCAGTGCTAGAATATCTAGCGGGAGATCTTGGGAGACCCGGTACTTC.

This clonotype was seen only a few times. The chain carries TRBV30 and TRBJ2-6; D unclear. The V end was cut by 3 bases, the J end by 1 base, with 4 bases between. CDR3 length: 13 residues. CDR1 is GTSNPN, CDR2 SVGIG, per germline (reference sequence). The CDR3 nucleotides read TGTGCCTGGAGGACTTCTGGGGCCAACGTCCTGACTTTC. Amino acids: CAWRTSGANVLTF.

This clonotype was counted ten times or more. This rearrangement joins TRBV28 to TRBJ2-7, with 11 bases that match TRBD2. The V gene's germline CDR1 is MDHEN and CDR2 SYDVKM. V shed 6 bases and J 0 bases; nucleotides not matched to a gene: 7. The CDR3 is 16 residues long. In DNA form, the CDR3 reads TGTGCCAGCAGCAACCCCGGGACTAGCGGCTCCTACGAGCAGTACTTC. Encoded protein: CASSNPGTSGSYEQYF. The full variable domain, with the rest looked up from reference TRBV28 and TRBJ2-7, is DVKVTQSSRYLVKRTGEKVFLECVQDMDHENMFWYRQDPGLGLRLIYFSYDVKMKEKGDIPEGYSVSREKKERFSLILESASTNQTSMYLCASSNPGTSGSYEQYFGPGTRLTVT.

CDR3 in DNA: TGTGCCAGCAGTACCCCGGGACTAGCGGGGGGCAGAACTAGCACAGATACGCAGTATTTT. It yields the protein CASSTPGLAGGRTSTDTQYF. The gene calls are TRBV6-1 and TRBJ2-3, with 15 bases that match TRBD2. The CDR3 length is 20 residues. Germline V gene sequence: CDR1 MNHNS, CDR2 SASEGT. Germline trimming cut 5 bases from V and 0 bases from J; bases unmatched to any gene: 12.

J is TRBJ2-1 and V is TRBV6-1; 7 bases are shared with TRBD2. Germline CDR1 and CDR2: MNHNS and SASEGT. Trimming removed 8 bases from V and 3 bases from J; junction bases left unmatched: 7. The CDR3 contains 14 residues. The CDR3 sequence is CASALGGDYNEQFF. The CDR3, as DNA: TGTGCCAGCGCCCTGGGGGGGGACTACAATGAGCAGTTCTTC.

This clonotype was observed at least ten times. The chain carries TRBV2 and TRBJ2-1; D is undetermined. V dropped 6 bases and J dropped 10 bases, with 7 bases sitting between them. The CDR3 is 10 amino acids. CDR1 SNHLY and CDR2 FYNNEI come from the germline V gene. CDR3 sequence: CASRSREQFF. CDR3 DNA sequence: TGTGCCAGCAGGAGTAGGGAGCAGTTCTTC.

This clonotype has at least ten counts. The chain couples TRBV19 to TRBJ1-1; D is undetermined. The CDR3 loop spans 14 amino acids. The V gene lost 2 bases and the J gene lost 4 bases, with 11 bases spanning the gap. Germline-derived CDR1 and CDR2 are LNHDA and SQIVND (reference sequence). The CDR3 DNA reads as TGTGCCAGTAGTATATTCGGGCGGGGCACTGAAGCTTTCTTT. Translated: CASSIFGRGTEAFF.